This T cell receptor (beta chain) was obtained from a study of T cells in Graves' hyperthyroidism and ophthalmopathy. Overall study results and limits: A model built on 13 V-J features separated ophthalmopathy from stable hyperthyroidism.

This clonotype was detected a few times. Antigen: not known. Germline CDR1 SGHTA, CDR2 FQGNSA. The CDR3 runs 17 residues. Trimming took 3 bases from V and 8 from J; bases not matched to a gene: 15. Reasons for excluding patients were uncontrolled infection, other autoimmune disease, pregnancy or lactation. Researchers took RNA transcripts and amplified the TCR beta CDR3 regions from them. TCR CDR3 underwent first-round RT-PCR with the HTBI primer set. TCRdb passed the multiplex PCR reads through MiXCR, listing each CDR3 protein once. The repertoire holds roughly 280,000 distinct CDR3 sequences, approximately 15% seen once, with roughly 50% in the top ten.

This chain connects TRBV7-2 to TRBJ2-1; TRBD2 agrees at 8 bases. The source material was blood. The clonotype comes from an older woman with Graves' ophthalmopathy. The CDR3, as DNA: TGTGCCAGCAGCTTGGACCCTCTTAGCGGGGCTAGGGATGAGCAGTTCTTC. Its protein product is CASSLDPLSGARDEQFF.